A single sample is the source of the 4 T cell receptor beta chains below, sequenced in a study of T cells in Graves' hyperthyroidism and ophthalmopathy. Amplification of TCR beta CDR3 regions was performed using RNA transcripts as template. The HTBI primer set drove a first-round RT-PCR of the TCR CDR3. A single record per CDR3 protein comes from TCRdb applying MiXCR to the multiplex PCR reads. The table records 500,000 to 650,000 distinct CDR3 sequences, roughly 15% of them present only once. The sample consisted of blood. These receptors all stem from a woman in her fifties or sixties with Graves' ophthalmopathy.

This clonotype came up many times. This sequence joins TRBV3-1 and TRBJ2-7; D is uncertain. Deletions cut 1 base from V and 6 bases from J, with 7 bases between. This CDR3 comprises 12 residues. The germline V gene encodes CDR1 LGHDT and CDR2 YNNKEL (reference sequence). CDR3 in DNA: TGTGCCAGCAGCCAAGGGGAAGGCGAGCAGTACTTC. Translating gives CASSQGEGEQYF.

This clonotype appeared many times. CDR3: CASIRSRWGYNEQFF. The CDR3 DNA follows: TGTGCCAGCATCCGAAGTCGGTGGGGTTACAATGAGCAGTTCTTC. The rearrangement uses TRBV28 and TRBJ2-1, with unresolved D. Trimming pared 7 bases from V and 4 bases from J, leaving 17 bases between. Germline V gene lookup returns CDR1 MDHEN and CDR2 SYDVKM. There are 15 residues in the CDR3.

This clonotype was detected ten times or more. The chain links TRBV18 to TRBJ2-7; TRBD2 is a possible D gene (6 bases). The germline V and J ends were trimmed by 6 bases and 7 bases, with 10 bases remaining between them. Germline CDR1 and CDR2: KGHSH and LQKENI. The CDR3 totals 11 residues. The DNA for the CDR3 is TGTGCCAGCTCCGCGGGGAGGGAGCAGTACTTC. Amino acids: CASSAGREQYF.

This clonotype was detected a few times. This sequence joins TRBV20-1 and TRBJ2-1, with TRBD2 matching over 11 bases. J gave up 6 bases and V 6 bases, and 7 bases lay outside the gene matches. The CDR3 contains 14 residues. In germline, CDR1 is DFQATT, CDR2 SNEGSKA (reference sequence). For the CDR3, the DNA is TGCAGTGCGATCCGACTAGCGGGACGCAATGAGCAGTTCTTC. It codes for CSAIRLAGRNEQFF.